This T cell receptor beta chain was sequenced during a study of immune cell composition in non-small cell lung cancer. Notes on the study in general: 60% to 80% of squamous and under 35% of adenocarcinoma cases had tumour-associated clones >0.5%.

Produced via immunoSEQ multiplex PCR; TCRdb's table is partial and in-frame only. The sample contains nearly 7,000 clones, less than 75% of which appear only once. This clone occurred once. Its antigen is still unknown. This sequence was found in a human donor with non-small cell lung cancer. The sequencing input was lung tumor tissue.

In DNA, the CDR3 is TGCGCCAGCAGCTTGGTTTCAAGCGGGAGTATCAATGAGCAGTTCTTC. It yields the protein CASSLVSSGSINEQFF. The gene calls are TRBV5-1 and TRBJ2-1, with 8 positions matching TRBD2. The junction had 8 bases not matched to a gene; V was cut back by 0 bases and J by 6 bases. Germline loops: CDR1 SGHRS, CDR2 YFSETQ. The CDR3 is 16 amino acids.